This T cell receptor (beta chain) was sequenced in a study of T cell responses to AZD1222 COVID-19 vaccine. Notes on this clone: What it binds is not known.

The germline V gene encodes CDR1 KGHSH and CDR2 LQKENI. The CDR3 has 16 residues. Trimming pared 1 base from V and 0 bases from J, leaving 9 bases between. The study's findings and limits: Spike-wide coverage was observed for vaccine-associated CD4 TCRs, with dominant responses at 160-218 and 743-854. Clonal diversity was possibly underestimated, and the donors were mostly white British, with more females.

TCRdb keeps only in-frame clones here, not all; method: immunoSEQ multiplex PCR. There are 150,000 to 160,000 clones in the sample; about 88% occur only once, and under 20% lies in the top ten. Sequenced here: peripheral blood, sampled on day 0 of AZD1222 vaccination. The chain links TRBV18 to TRBJ1-4; no firm D call. This sequence was found in an adult in good health. CDR3 region: CASSPLPPATNEKLFF. In DNA form, the CDR3 reads TGTGCCAGCTCACCACTTCCCCCCGCAACTAATGAAAAACTGTTTTTT.